This T cell receptor beta chain comes out of a study of cytomegalovirus exposure and HLA in healthy donors. Study-level results: An analysis that came later showed most CMV-associated TCR beta chains appearing HLA-restricted. From TCR beta sequences, most subjects' HLA-A and HLA-B alleles were reportedly predicted accurately. Some TCR beta chains (roughly 160 of them) were listed as cytomegalovirus-associated. Later analysis placed DRB1 highest and HLA-C lowest in TCR association rates, which differed by HLA locus.

The CDR3 runs 14 residues. Germline V gives CDR1 SEHNR, CDR2 FQNEAQ (reference sequence). The V and J ends lost 0 bases and 6 bases respectively, with 8 bases between them. Details on this clone: The antigen is unknown.

The PCR contained 60 Vbeta and 13 Jbeta primers. The method was immunoSEQ multiplex PCR; TCRdb's version includes in-frame clones alone and lacks a portion of them. The sample data list around 31,000 clones. Sequenced material: PBMCs. V usage is TRBV7-9 and J usage is TRBJ2-2, with D tentatively TRBD2 (5 bases). The receptor was derived from a female donor in good health and CMV-seronegative. The CDR3 DNA is TGTGCCAGCAGCTTAGCGGGCGGGCCCGGGGAGCTGTTTTTT. It yields the protein CASSLAGGPGELFF. Full variable domain (remainder filled in from reference TRBV7-9 and TRBJ2-2): DTGVSQNPRHKITKRGQNVTFRCDPISEHNRLYWYRQTLGQGPEFLTYFQNEAQLEKSRLLSDRFSAERPKGSFSTLEIQRTEQGDSAMYLCASSLAGGPGELFFGEGSRLTVL.